Each of the 16 T cell receptor beta chains below was sequenced from the same sample in a study of cytomegalovirus exposure and HLA in healthy donors. The PCR employed 60 Vbeta primers together with 13 Jbeta primers. The repertoire was sequenced with immunoSEQ multiplex PCR; TCRdb's copy has only in-frame clones and lacks some. The table has about 90,000 clones, around three quarters seen once. The sequencing input was PBMCs. These receptor sequences come from a woman between 40 and 55 years old in good health and CMV-seropositive.

This clone was detected once. The gene calls are TRBV10-3 and TRBJ2-5; D remains ambiguous. The J call may be incorrect, as the DNA end agrees better with TRBJ2-7. The CDR3 runs 13 residues. CDR1 ENHRY and CDR2 SYGVKD come from the germline V gene. The CDR3 sequence: CAISESTGYEQYF. Here the CDR3 DNA reads TGTGCCATCAGTGAGTCGACCGGGTACGAGCAGTACTTC.

V is TRBV15 and J is TRBJ2-1; possible D gene TRBD1, 6 bases. The CDR3 has 16 amino acids. Germline V lookup: CDR1 LNHNV, CDR2 YYDKDF (reference sequence). Trimming shortened V by 3 bases and J by 7 bases, and 19 bases separated the two germline ends. CDR3 loop: CATSSGLGTIGNEQFF. The CDR3 DNA follows: TGTGCCACCAGCAGCGGACTCGGGACAATTGGAAATGAGCAGTTCTTC.

J is TRBJ2-5 and V is TRBV7-3; perhaps TRBD1 as D (6 bases). V was clipped by 3 bases and J by 7 bases, with 21 bases between them. Germline V gives CDR1 SGHTA, CDR2 FQGTGA. This CDR3 is built from 16 residues. CDR3 nucleotides: TGTGCCAGCAGCTTGGGCCGAAACGTGGGGGCCGGGACCCAGTACTTC. Translation gives CASSLGRNVGAGTQYF.

CDR3 DNA sequence: TGTGCCAGCAGCTTGTCGTCTAGCGGGAGTCATGAGCAGTTCTTC. Translated, it gives CASSLSSSGSHEQFF. J is TRBJ2-1 and V is TRBV5-4; 10 bases align to TRBD2. Germline CDR1 is SGHNT and CDR2 is YYREEE (reference sequence). Trimming took 1 base from V and 8 from J; bases not matched to a gene: 6. This CDR3 is built from 15 residues.

This clone was counted only a few times. This chain joins TRBV7-2 and TRBJ2-6, with 7 positions matching TRBD1. V lost 6 bases, J lost 0 bases, and 8 bases stayed unmatched. Germline CDR1 SGHTA, CDR2 FQGNSA. This CDR3 is built from 17 residues. The CDR3 is CASSLTGTSSGANVLTF. DNA for the CDR3: TGTGCCAGCAGTTTGACAGGGACCTCCTCTGGGGCCAACGTCCTGACTTTC. Complete variable domain (other parts from reference TRBV7-2 and TRBJ2-6): GAGVSQSPSNKVTEKGKDVELRCDPISGHTALYWYRQSLGQGLEFLIYFQGNSAPDKSGLPSDRFSAERTGGSVSTLTIQRTQQEDSAVYLCASSLTGTSSGANVLTFGAGSRLTVL.

The gene calls are TRBV9 and TRBJ2-1, with no clear D. V dropped 4 bases and J dropped 6 bases, with 11 bases sitting between them. The CDR3 is 13 residues long. CDR1 SGDLS and CDR2 YYNGEE come from the germline V gene. The CDR3 bases are TGTGCCAGCAGCCCACGACTCGGCAATGAGCAGTTCTTC. Protein sequence: CASSPRLGNEQFF.

This clone appeared a few times. The chain is built from TRBV28 and TRBJ2-1; possibly TRBD1 for D (6 bases). The CDR3 is 13 residues long. Germline CDR1 is MDHEN and CDR2 is SYDVKM. V lost 2 bases and J lost 12, with 14 bases in between. CDR3 sequence: CASSLTGSWRQFF. The CDR3 DNA reads as TGTGCCAGCAGTTTAACAGGGAGCTGGCGGCAGTTCTTC.

This clone was counted between two and nine times. The CDR3 region has the DNA TGTGCCAGCAGCCTGGGACTAGCGGGAGGGTACGAGCAGTACTTC. This encodes CASSLGLAGGYEQYF. This chain joins TRBV28 and TRBJ2-7; 16 bases are shared with TRBD2. The junction had 3 bases not matched to a gene; V was cut back by 6 bases and J by 4 bases. Germline-derived CDR1 and CDR2 are MDHEN and SYDVKM. This CDR3 is 15 amino acids long.

The chain uses TRBV5-4 and TRBJ2-7; the D gene is possibly TRBD1 (5 bases). The V and J ends lost 0 bases and 3 bases respectively, with 10 bases between them. The CDR3 runs to 14 residues. Looked up from germline, CDR1 is SGHNT and CDR2 is YYREEE (reference sequence). The CDR3 nucleotides read TGTGCCAGCAGCTTGGCTATAGGGGACTACGAGCAGTACTTC. Its translation: CASSLAIGDYEQYF.

The gene calls are TRBV9 and TRBJ2-3; TRBD2 matches at 7 bases. The germline V gene has CDR1 SGDLS and CDR2 YYNGEE. The CDR3 spans 15 residues. V dropped 2 bases and J dropped 4; count of bases not matched to a gene: 7. The CDR3 coding sequence is TGTGCCAGCAGCGTCTCCGGGACTATCCCAGATACGCAGTATTTT. Amino acids: CASSVSGTIPDTQYF.

The V call is TRBV5-8, the J call TRBJ2-1; no clear D. V lost 1 base and J lost 4, with 3 bases in between. The length of the CDR3 is 12 residues. CDR1 and CDR2 (germline): SGHTS, YDEGEE. CDR3 region: CASSLLYNEQFF. The CDR3 DNA reads TGTGCCAGCAGCTTGCTGTACAATGAGCAGTTCTTC.

V is TRBV5-1 and J is TRBJ1-4; D remains ambiguous. The CDR3 runs to 16 residues. Trimming took off 2 bases at V and 0 bases at J, with 11 bases between the two ends. CDR1 SGHRS and CDR2 YFSETQ come from the germline V gene. Here the CDR3 reads CASSFQGRSTNEKLFF. The DNA of the CDR3 is TGCGCCAGCAGCTTTCAAGGGAGGTCAACTAATGAAAAACTGTTTTTT.

CDR3 nucleotide sequence: TGTGCCAGCAGCCAGACAGTTTTCTACGAGCAGTACTTC. Its protein product is CASSQTVFYEQYF. The J gene is TRBJ2-7, the V gene TRBV6-5; a possible D gene is TRBD1 (5 bases). CDR3 length: 13 residues. Germline lookup yields CDR1 MNHEY and CDR2 SVGAGI. The ends were cut back, 6 bases at V and 3 bases at J, with 12 bases in the middle.

This clone was observed once. This chain links TRBV5-6 with TRBJ2-5, with a possible D match to TRBD2 (6 bases). The J call is doubtful: the DNA matches TRBJ2-7 better. CDR1 is SGHDT and CDR2 is YYEEEE in the germline V gene. The CDR3 is 14 residues long. CDR3 in amino acids: CASKKDYSSYEQYF. The CDR3 DNA is TGTGCCAGCAAGAAGGACTATAGCTCCTACGAGCAGTACTTC.

This clone came up once. V gene TRBV6-1 combines with J gene TRBJ1-4; D gene unclear. In germline, CDR1 is MNHNS, CDR2 SASEGT. V lost 3 bases, J lost 3 bases, and 11 bases lay in between. The CDR3 sequence is 15 residues long. The CDR3 coding sequence is TGTGCCAGCAGTGACGGGGTTGGGGCTAATGAAAAACTGTTTTTT. Its translation is CASSDGVGANEKLFF.

The V and J genes are TRBV25-1 and TRBJ1-5, with 10 bases aligning to TRBD1. The V gene end was trimmed by 8 bases and the J gene end by 4 bases; junction bases not matched to a gene: 5. CDR1 is MGHDK, CDR2 SYGVNS, per germline. This CDR3 has 14 residues. As DNA, the CDR3 is TGTGCCAGCGCCGGGACAGGGGAAAATCAGCCCCAGCATTTT. This gives the protein CASAGTGENQPQHF.